The T cell receptor (beta chain) under discussion was sequenced for a study of T cells after yellow fever vaccination. On the study more broadly: The authors prepared low-cell-number fractions using SMART-Seq v4 Ultra Low Input. Study findings and constraints: FACS-sorted repertoires might harbor abundant contaminating clonotypes from the bulk population. Most primary-vaccination clones recurred post-booster (roughly 97% CD4, around 90% CD8).

As to this clonotype: What it binds is unknown.

In making TCR cDNA, 5'RACE template switching added a universal primer site and UMIs to it. From the 5' RACE reads, TCRdb called clonotypes with MiXCR, one entry per CDR3 protein. Of 300,000 or so distinct CDR3 sequences in the sample, roughly 8% were seen once. CDR1 is DFQATT and CDR2 is SNEGSKA in the germline V gene (reference sequence). This CDR3 is built from 14 residues. Trimming cost V 3 bases and J 5 bases, with 16 bases left between them. This chain joins TRBV20-1 and TRBJ1-1; no definite D call. The source of this sequence is a man aged 18-30 years who received the YFV17D yellow fever vaccine. Sequenced material: PBMCs, taken around 45 days after the first yellow fever vaccination. In DNA, the CDR3 is TGCAGTGCTAGGGAGAGCAGAAGAGGAACTGAAGCTTTCTTT. Its protein is CSARESRRGTEAFF.